This TCR beta chain was obtained from a study of control samples from healthy donors and cancer patients. This CDR3 spans 16 amino acids. Trimming cost V 0 bases and J 2 bases; bases outside gene matches: 6. Germline loops: CDR1 SGHRS, CDR2 YFSETQ. Data came from immunoSEQ multiplex PCR; TCRdb stores just in-frame clones and leaves some out. The profile shows over 60,000 clones, over 85% of them singletons. The clonotype originates from a woman in her sixties or seventies with head and neck cancer. The sequenced sample consisted of PBMCs. The rearrangement uses TRBV5-1 and TRBJ2-3; 7 positions match TRBD2. The CDR3 coding sequence is TGCGCCAGCAGCTTGGGTCCTAGCGGATACACAGATACGCAGTATTTT. This encodes CASSLGPSGYTDTQYF. Filled out from reference TRBV5-1 and TRBJ2-3, the complete variable domain reads KAGVTQTPRYLIKTRGQQVTLSCSPISGHRSVSWYQQTPGQGLQFLFEYFSETQRNKGNFPGRFSGRQFSNSRSEMNVSTLELGDSALYLCASSLGPSGYTDTQYFGPGTRLTVL.